This record concerns one T cell receptor beta chain sequence. No antigen is known for it. CDR3 length: 15 residues. V lost 0 bases and J lost 3, with 9 bases in between. The germline V gene has CDR1 LNHNV and CDR2 YYDKDF (reference sequence). Genomic DNA (from each subset) was split evenly across several immunoSEQ plates. Generated by immunoSEQ multiplex PCR, the TCRdb table keeps only in-frame clones and is missing some. The data show about 490,000 clones, around 78% seen once. This specimen comes from a study of shared clonotypes between healthy human individuals. General observations from the study: In this cohort, only blood was sampled, and tissue repertoires likely differ.

The receptor was derived from a woman aged 40 to 50 in good health. Some clones in this sample may be carry-over from other donors' samples. The sample was PBMCs. The rearrangement links TRBV15 to TRBJ2-1, with a weak D call TRBD2 (6 bases). The CDR3 protein is CATSRDSEGYNEQFF. In DNA, the CDR3 is TGTGCCACCAGCAGAGATTCGGAGGGCTACAATGAGCAGTTCTTC.